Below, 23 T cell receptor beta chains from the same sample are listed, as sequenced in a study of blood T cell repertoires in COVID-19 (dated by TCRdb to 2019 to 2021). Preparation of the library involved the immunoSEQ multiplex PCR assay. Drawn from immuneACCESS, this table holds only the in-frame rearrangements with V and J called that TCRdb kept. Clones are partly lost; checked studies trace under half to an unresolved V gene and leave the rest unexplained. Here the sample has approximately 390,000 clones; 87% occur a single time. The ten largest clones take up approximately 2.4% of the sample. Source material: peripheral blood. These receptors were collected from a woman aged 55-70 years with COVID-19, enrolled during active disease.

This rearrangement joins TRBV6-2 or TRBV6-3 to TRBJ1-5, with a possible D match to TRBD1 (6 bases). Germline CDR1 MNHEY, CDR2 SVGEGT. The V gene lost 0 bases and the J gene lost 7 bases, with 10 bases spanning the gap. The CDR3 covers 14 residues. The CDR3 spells CASSYSQGHQPQHF. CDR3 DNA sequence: TGTGCCAGCAGTTACTCCCAGGGACACCAGCCCCAGCATTTT.

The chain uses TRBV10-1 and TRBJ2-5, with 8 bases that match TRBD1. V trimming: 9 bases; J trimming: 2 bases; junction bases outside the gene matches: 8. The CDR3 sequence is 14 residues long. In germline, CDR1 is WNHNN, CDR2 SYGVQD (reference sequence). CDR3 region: CARTGGIRQETQYF. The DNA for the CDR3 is TGCGCCAGAACAGGGGGTATCCGTCAAGAGACCCAGTACTTC.

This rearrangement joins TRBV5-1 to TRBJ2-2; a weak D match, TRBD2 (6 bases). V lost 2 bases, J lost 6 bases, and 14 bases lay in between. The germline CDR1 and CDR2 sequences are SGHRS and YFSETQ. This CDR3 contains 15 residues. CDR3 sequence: CASSLPREVAGELFF. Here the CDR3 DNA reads TGCGCCAGCAGCTTACCCAGGGAGGTCGCCGGGGAGCTGTTTTTT. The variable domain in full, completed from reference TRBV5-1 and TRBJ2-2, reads KAGVTQTPRYLIKTRGQQVTLSCSPISGHRSVSWYQQTPGQGLQFLFEYFSETQRNKGNFPGRFSGRQFSNSRSEMNVSTLELGDSALYLCASSLPREVAGELFFGEGSRLTVL.

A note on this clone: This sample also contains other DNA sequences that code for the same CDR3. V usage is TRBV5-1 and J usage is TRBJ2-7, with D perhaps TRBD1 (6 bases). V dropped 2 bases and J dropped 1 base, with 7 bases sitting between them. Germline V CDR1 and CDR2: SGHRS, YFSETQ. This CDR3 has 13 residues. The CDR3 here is CASSLQGSYEQYF. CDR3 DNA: TGCGCCAGCAGCTTACAGGGATCCTACGAGCAGTACTTC.

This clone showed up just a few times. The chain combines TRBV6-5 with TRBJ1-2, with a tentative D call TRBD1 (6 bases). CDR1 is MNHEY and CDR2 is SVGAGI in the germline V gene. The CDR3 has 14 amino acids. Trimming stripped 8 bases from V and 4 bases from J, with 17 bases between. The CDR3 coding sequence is TGTGCCAGCCGGAGGACAGCTTACTTCTATGGCTACACCTTC. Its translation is CASRRTAYFYGYTF.

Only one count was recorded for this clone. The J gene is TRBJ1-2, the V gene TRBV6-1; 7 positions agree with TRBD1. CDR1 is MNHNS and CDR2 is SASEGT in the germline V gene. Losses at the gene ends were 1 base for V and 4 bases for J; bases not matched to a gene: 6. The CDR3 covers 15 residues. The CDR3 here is CASSEDTGVGYGYTF. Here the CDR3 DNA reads TGTGCCAGCAGTGAAGATACAGGGGTGGGCTATGGCTACACCTTC.

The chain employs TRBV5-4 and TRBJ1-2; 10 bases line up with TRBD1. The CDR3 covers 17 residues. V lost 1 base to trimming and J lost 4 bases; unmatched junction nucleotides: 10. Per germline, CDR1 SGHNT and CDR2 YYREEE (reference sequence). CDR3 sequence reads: CASSLSPSGQGTYGYTF. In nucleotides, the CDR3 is TGTGCCAGCAGCTTGAGTCCTTCGGGACAGGGGACCTATGGCTACACCTTC.

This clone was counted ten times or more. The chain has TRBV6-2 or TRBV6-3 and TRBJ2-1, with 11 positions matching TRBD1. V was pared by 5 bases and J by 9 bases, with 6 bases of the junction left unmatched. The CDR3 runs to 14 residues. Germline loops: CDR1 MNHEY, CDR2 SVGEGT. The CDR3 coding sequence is TGTGCCAGCAGTCCAGGACAGGGGGCAGGTGAGCAGTTCTTC. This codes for CASSPGQGAGEQFF.

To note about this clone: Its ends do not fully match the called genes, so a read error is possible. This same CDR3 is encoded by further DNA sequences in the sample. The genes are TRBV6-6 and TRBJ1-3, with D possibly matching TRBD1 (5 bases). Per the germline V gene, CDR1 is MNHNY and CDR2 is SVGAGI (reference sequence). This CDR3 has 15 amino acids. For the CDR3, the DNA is TGTGCTAGCAGGAGCAGGGCCTCCTCTGGAAACACCATATATTTT. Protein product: CASRSRASSGNTIYF.

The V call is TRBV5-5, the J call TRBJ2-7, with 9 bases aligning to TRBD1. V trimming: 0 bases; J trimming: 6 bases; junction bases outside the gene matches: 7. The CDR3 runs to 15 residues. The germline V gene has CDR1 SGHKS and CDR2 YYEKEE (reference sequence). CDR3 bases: TGTGCCAGCAGCTTGGGCGGGACAGGGATGGTCGAGCAGTACTTC. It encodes CASSLGGTGMVEQYF.

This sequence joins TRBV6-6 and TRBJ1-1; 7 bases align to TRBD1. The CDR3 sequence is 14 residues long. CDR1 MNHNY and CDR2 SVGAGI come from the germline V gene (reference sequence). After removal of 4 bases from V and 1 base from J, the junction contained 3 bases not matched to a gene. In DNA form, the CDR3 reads TGTGCCAGCAGTTCCAGGGGGGAGAACACTGAAGCTTTCTTT. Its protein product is CASSSRGENTEAFF.

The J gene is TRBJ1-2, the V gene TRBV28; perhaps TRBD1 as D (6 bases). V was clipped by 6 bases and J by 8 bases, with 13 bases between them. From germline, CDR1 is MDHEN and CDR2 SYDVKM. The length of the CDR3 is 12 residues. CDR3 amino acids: CASRQGHKGYTF. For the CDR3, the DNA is TGTGCCAGCAGACAGGGTCATAAGGGCTACACCTTC.

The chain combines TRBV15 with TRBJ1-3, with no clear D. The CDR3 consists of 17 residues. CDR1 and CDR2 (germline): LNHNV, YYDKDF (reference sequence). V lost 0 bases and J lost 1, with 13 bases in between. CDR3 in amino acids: CATSRDTRPWSGNTIYF. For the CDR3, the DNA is TGTGCCACCAGCAGAGATACCAGGCCCTGGTCTGGAAACACCATATATTTT.

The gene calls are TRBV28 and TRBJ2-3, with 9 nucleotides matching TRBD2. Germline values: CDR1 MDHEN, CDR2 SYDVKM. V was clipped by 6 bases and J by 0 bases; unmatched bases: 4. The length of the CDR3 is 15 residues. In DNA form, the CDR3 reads TGTGCCAGCAGCCGCGGGGGGGCCAGCACAGATACGCAGTATTTT. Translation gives CASSRGGASTDTQYF.

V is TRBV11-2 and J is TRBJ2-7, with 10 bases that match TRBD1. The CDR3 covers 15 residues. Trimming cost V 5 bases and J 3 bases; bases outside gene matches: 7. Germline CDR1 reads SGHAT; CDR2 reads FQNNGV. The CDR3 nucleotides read TGTGCCAGCAGCCGGGACAGGGGATCGAGCTACGAGCAGTACTTC. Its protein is CASSRDRGSSYEQYF.

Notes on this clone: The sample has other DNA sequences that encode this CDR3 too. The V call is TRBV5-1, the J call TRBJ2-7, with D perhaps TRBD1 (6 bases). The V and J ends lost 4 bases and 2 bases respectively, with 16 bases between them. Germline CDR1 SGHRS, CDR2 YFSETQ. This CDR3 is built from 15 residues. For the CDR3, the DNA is TGCGCCAGCAGCCTAACAGGGACCAGCGCCTACGAGCAGTACTTC. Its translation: CASSLTGTSAYEQYF.

The CDR3 sequence is CASSHRTSGYEQYF. DNA of the CDR3: TGTGCCAGCAGCCACCGGACTAGCGGCTACGAGCAGTACTTC. The chain couples TRBV5-4 to TRBJ2-7, with TRBD2 matching over 10 bases. Per germline, CDR1 SGHNT and CDR2 YYREEE (reference sequence). This CDR3 contains 14 residues. The trim removed 4 bases at V and 3 bases at J, leaving 4 bases unmatched.

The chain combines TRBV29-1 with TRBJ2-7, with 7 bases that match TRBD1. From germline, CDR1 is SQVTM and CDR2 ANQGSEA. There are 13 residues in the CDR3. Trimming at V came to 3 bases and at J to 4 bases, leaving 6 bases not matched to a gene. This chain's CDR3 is CSVETGPIYEQYF. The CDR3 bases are TGCAGCGTTGAGACAGGGCCTATTTACGAGCAGTACTTC.

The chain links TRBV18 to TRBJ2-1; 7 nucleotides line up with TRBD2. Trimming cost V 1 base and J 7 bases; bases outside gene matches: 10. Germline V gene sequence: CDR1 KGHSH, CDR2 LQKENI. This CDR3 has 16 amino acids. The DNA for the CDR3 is TGTGCCAGCTCACCACTAATAGCGGGTTCTCCTAATGAGCAGTTCTTC. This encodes CASSPLIAGSPNEQFF.

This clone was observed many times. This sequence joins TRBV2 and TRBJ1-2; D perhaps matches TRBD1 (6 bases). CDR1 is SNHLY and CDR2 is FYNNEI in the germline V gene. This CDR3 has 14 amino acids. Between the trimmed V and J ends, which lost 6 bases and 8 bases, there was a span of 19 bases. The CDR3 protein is CASSPRGEEYGYTF. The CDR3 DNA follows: TGTGCCAGCAGCCCCAGGGGTGAGGAGTACGGCTACACCTTC.

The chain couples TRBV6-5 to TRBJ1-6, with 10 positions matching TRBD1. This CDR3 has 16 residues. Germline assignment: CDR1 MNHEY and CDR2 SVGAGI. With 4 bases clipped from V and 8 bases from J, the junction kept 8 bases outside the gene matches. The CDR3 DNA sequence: TGTGCCAGCAGTTCCCGCGGGACAGGGGCGTATTCACCCCTCCACTTT. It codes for CASSSRGTGAYSPLHF.

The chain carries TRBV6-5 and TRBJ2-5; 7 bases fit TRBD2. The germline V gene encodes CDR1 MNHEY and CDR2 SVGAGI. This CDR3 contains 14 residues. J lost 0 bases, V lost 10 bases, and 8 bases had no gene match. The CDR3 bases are TGTGCCACCGGGGTGGGGGGGAACCAAGAGACCCAGTACTTC. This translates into CATGVGGNQETQYF.

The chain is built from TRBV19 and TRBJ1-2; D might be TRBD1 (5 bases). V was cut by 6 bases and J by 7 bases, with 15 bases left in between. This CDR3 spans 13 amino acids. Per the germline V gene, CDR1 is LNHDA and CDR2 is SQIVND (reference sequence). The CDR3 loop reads CASSQGIRGGYTF. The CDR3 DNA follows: TGTGCCAGTAGCCAGGGTATTCGTGGTGGCTACACCTTC.